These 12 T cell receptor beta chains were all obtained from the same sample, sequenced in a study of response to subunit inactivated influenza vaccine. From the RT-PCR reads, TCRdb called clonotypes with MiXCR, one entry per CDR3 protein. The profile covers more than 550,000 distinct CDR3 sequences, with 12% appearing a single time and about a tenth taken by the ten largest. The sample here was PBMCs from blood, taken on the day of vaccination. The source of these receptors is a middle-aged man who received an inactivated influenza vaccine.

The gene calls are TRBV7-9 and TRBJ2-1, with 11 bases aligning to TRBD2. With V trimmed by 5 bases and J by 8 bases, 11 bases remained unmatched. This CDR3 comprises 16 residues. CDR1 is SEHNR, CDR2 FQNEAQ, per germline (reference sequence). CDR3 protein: CASSISSGRSGDEQFF. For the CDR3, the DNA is TGTGCCAGCAGCATATCTAGCGGGAGGTCGGGGGATGAGCAGTTCTTC.

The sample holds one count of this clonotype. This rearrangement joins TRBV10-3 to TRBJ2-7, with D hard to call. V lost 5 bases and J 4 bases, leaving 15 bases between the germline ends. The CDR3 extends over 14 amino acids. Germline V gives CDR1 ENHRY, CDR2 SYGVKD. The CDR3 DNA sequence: TGTGCCATCAGTCCCCCCGGGCCGGAGTACGAGCAGTACTTC. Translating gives CAISPPGPEYEQYF.

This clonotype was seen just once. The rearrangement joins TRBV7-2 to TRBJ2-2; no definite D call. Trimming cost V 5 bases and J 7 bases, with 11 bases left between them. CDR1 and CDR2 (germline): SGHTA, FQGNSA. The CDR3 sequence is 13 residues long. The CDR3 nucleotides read TGTGCCAGCAGCCCCCCTTTTTTCGGGGAGCTGTTTTTT. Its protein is CASSPPFFGELFF. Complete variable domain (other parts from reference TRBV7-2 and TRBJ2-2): GAGVSQSPSNKVTEKGKDVELRCDPISGHTALYWYRQSLGQGLEFLIYFQGNSAPDKSGLPSDRFSAERTGGSVSTLTIQRTQQEDSAVYLCASSPPFFGELFFGEGSRLTVL.

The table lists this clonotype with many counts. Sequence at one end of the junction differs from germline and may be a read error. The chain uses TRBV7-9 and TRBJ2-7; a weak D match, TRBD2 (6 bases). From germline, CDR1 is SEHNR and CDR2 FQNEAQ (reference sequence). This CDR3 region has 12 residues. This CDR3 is CASSLGGTEQYF. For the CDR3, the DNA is TGTGCCAGCAGTTTAGGAGGGACCGAGCAGTACTTC.

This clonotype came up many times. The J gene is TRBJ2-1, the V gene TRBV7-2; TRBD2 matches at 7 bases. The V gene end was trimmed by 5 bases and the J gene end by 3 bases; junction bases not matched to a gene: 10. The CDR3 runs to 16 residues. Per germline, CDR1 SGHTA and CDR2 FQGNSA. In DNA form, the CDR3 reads TGTGCCAGCAGCCCAGTCTTACGGGAGGTCTACAATGAGCAGTTCTTC. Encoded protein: CASSPVLREVYNEQFF.

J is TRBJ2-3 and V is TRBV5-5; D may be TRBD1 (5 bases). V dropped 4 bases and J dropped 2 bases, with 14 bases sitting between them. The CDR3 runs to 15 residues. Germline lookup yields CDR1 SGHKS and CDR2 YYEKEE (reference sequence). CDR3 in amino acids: CASSQERTPTDTQYF. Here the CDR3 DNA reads TGTGCCAGCAGCCAAGAACGGACACCCACAGATACGCAGTATTTT.

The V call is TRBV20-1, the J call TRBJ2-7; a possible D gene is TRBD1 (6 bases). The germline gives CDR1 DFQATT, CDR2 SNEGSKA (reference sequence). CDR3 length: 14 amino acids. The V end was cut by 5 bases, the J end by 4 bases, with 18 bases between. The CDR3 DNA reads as TGCAGTGCTCGGATGGGGGCAAACGCTTACGAGCAGTACTTC. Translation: CSARMGANAYEQYF.

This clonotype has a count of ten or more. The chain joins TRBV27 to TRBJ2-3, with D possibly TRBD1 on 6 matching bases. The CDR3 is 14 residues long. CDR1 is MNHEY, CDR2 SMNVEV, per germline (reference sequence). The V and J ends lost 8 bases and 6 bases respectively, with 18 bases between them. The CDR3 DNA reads TGTGCCAGCGCGGCTACAGGGAGTGTGGATACGCAGTATTTT. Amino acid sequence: CASAATGSVDTQYF.

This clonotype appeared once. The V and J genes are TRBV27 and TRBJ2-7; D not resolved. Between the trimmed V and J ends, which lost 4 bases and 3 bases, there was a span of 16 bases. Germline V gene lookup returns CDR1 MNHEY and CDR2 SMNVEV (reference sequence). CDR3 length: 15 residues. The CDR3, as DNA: TGTGCCAGCAGTTCGTTAGGTAAAGCGTACTACGAGCAGTACTTC. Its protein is CASSSLGKAYYEQYF.

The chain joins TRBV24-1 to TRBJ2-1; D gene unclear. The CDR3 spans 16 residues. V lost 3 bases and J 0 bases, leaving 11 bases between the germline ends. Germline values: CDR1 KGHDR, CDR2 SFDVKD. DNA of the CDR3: TGTGCCACCAGTGATGCCAGTCCTAGCTCCTACAATGAGCAGTTCTTC. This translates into CATSDASPSSYNEQFF.

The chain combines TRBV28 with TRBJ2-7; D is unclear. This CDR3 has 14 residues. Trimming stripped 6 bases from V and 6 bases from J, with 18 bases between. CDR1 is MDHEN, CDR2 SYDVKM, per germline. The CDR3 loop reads CASSPISQWGEQYF. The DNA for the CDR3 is TGTGCCAGCAGCCCGATCAGTCAGTGGGGCGAGCAGTACTTC.

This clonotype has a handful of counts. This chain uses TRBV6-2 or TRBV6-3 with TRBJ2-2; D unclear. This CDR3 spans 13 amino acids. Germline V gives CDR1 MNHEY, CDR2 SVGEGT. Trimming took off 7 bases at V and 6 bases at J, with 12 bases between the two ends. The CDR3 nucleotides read TGTGCCAGCAAAGGGTCTGTACCCGGGGAGCTGTTTTTT. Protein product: CASKGSVPGELFF.